The clone carrying this T cell receptor (beta chain) was observed at least ten times. Thyroid ultrasound, orbital computed tomography, clinical symptoms, and serum thyroxine and TRAb underpinned diagnoses. This entry is derived from a study of T cells in Graves' hyperthyroidism and ophthalmopathy. Background on the study: Peripheral blood samples were taken at initial diagnosis, prior to any treatment.

CDR3 length: 14 residues. CDR1 is PRHDT, CDR2 FYEKMQ, per germline (reference sequence). Trimming left V 5 bases short and J 4 bases short, with 14 bases between. What was amplified from RNA transcripts were TCR beta CDR3 regions. The HTBI primer set drove a first-round RT-PCR of the TCR CDR3. TCRdb redid the calling of the multiplex PCR reads with MiXCR, one entry per CDR3 protein. This table has about 290,000 distinct CDR3 sequences, around 17% appearing once. The sequenced sample consisted of blood. This chain connects TRBV13 to TRBJ1-2; D is unclear. This TCR was sampled from a man younger than 40 with Graves' hyperthyroidism. The CDR3 sequence: CASSMGSMSYGYTF. The CDR3 DNA reads as TGTGCCAGCAGCATGGGCAGTATGAGCTATGGCTACACCTTC.